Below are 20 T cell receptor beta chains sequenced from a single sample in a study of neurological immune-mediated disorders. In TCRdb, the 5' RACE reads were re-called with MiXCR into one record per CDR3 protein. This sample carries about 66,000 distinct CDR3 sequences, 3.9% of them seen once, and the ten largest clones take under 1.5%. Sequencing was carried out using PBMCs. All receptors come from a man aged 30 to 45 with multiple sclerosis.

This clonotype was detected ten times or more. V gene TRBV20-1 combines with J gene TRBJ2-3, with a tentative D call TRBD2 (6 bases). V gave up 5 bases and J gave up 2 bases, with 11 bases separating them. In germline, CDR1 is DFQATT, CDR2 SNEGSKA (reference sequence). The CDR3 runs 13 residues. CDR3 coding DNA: TGCAGTGCTGGGGACTTTAACACAGATACGCAGTATTTT. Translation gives CSAGDFNTDTQYF.

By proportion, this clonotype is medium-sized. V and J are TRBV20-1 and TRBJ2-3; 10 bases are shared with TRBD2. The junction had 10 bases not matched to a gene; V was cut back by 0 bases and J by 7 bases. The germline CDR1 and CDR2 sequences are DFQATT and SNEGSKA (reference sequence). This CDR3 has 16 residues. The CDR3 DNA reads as TGCAGTGCTAGAGATCGGGCGGGACTAGCGTCGAATACGCAGTATTTT. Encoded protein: CSARDRAGLASNTQYF.

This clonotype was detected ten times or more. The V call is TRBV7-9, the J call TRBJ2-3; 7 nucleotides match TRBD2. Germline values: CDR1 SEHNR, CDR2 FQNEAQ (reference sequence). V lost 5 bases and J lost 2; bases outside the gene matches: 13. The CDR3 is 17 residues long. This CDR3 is CASSPPGARGFTDTQYF. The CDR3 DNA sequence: TGTGCCAGCAGCCCACCTGGAGCGCGGGGGTTCACAGATACGCAGTATTTT.

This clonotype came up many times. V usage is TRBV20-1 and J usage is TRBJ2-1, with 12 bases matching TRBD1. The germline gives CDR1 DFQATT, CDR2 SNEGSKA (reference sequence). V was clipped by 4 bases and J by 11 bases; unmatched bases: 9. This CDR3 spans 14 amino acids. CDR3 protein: CSATSGTGGRKQFF. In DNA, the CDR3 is TGCAGTGCTACATCCGGGACAGGGGGCAGAAAGCAGTTCTTC.

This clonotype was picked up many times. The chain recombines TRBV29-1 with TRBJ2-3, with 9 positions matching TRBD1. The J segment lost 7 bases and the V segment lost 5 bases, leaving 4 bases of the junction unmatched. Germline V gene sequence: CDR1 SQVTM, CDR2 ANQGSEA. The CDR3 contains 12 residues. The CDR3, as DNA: TGCAGCGTTTGGACAGGGGATAATACGCAGTATTTT. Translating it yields CSVWTGDNTQYF.

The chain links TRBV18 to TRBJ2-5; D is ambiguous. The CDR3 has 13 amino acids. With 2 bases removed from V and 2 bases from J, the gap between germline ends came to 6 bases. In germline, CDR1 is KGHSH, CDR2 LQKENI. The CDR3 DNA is TGTGCCAGCTCACCAGGGAATCAAGAGACCCAGTACTTC. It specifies CASSPGNQETQYF. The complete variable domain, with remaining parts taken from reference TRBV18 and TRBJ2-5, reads NAGVMQNPRHLVRRRGQEARLRCSPMKGHSHVYWYRQLPEEGLKFMVYLQKENIIDESGMPKERFSAEFPKEGPSILRIQQVVRGDSAAYFCASSPGNQETQYFGPGTRLLVL.

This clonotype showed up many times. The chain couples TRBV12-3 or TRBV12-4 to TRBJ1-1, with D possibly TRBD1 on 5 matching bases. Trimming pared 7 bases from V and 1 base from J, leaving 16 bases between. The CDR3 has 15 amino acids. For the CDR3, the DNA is TGTGCCAGCAAAATTGGGGGTAGCGCGAACACTGAAGCTTTCTTT. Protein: CASKIGGSANTEAFF.

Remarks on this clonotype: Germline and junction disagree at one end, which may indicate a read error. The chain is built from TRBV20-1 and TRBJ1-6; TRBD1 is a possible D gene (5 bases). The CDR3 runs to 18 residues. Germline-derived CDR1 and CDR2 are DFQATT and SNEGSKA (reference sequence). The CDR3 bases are TGCAGTGCTAGAGAGATTGGAGGGGATCTGCTCTATAATTCACCCCTCAACTTT. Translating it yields CSAREIGGDLLYNSPLNF.

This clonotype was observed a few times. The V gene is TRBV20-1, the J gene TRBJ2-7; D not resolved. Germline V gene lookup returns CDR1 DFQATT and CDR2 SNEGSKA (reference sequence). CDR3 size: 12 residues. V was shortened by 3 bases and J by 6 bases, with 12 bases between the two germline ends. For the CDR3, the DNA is TGCAGTGCTAGTCGGCTAGTAGGCGAGCAGTACTTC. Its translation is CSASRLVGEQYF.

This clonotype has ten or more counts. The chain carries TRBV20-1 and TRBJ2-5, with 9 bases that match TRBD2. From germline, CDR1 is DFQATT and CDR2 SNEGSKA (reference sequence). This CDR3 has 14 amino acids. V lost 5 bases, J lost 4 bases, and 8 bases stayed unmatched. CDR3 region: CSAVAGAAGETQYF. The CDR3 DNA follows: TGCAGTGCTGTAGCGGGGGCCGCTGGAGAGACCCAGTACTTC.

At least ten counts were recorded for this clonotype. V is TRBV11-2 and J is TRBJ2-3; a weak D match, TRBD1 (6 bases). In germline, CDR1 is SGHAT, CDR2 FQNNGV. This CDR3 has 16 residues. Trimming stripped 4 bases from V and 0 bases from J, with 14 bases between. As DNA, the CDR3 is TGTGCCAGCAGCTCCTCAGACAGGACTAGCACAGATACGCAGTATTTT. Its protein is CASSSSDRTSTDTQYF.

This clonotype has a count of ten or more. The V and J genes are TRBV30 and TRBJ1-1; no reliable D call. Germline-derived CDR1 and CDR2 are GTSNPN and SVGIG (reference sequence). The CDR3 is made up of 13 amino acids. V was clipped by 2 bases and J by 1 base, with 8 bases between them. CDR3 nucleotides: TGTGCCTGGAGTCAATCTACGAACACTGAAGCTTTCTTT. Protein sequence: CAWSQSTNTEAFF.

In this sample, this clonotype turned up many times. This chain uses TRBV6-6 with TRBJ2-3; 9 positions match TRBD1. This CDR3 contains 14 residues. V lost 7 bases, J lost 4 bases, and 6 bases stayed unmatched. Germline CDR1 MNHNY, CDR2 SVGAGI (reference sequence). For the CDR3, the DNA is TGTGCCAGCACCACGACAGGGGGATCAGATACGCAGTATTTT. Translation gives CASTTTGGSDTQYF.

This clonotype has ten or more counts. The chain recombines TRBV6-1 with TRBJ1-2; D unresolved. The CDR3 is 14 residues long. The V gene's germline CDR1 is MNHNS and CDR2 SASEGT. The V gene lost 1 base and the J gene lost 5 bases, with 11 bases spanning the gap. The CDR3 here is CASSEGIAMYGYTF. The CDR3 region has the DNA TGTGCCAGCAGTGAAGGGATAGCCATGTATGGCTACACCTTC.

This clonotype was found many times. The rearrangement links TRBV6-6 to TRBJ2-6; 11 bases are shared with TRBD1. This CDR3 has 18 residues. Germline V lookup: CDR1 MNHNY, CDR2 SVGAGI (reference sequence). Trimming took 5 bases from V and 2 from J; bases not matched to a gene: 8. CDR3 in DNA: TGTGCCAGCAGTCTTCTAGGACAGGGGGCTGCTGGGGCCAACGTCCTGACTTTC. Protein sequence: CASSLLGQGAAGANVLTF.

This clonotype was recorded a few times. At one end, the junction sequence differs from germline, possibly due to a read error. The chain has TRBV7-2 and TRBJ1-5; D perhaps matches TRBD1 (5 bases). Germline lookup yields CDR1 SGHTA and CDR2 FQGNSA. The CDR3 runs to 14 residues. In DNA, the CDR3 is TGTGCCAGCAGCTTATGGGGGGAAAATCAGCCCCAGAATTTT. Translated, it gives CASSLWGENQPQNF.

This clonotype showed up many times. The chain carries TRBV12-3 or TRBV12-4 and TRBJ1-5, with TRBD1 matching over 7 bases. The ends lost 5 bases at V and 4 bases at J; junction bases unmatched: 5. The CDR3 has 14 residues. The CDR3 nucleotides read TGTGCCAGCAGTCGGGACAGCATAAATCAGCCCCAGCATTTT. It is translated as CASSRDSINQPQHF.

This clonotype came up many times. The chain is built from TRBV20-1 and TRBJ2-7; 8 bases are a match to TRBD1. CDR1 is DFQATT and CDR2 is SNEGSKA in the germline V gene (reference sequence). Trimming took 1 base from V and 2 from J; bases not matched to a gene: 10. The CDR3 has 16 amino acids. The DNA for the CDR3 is TGCAGTGCTAGAGCGGCCGAGTTACAGGGGGCCTACGAGCAGTACTTC. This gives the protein CSARAAELQGAYEQYF.

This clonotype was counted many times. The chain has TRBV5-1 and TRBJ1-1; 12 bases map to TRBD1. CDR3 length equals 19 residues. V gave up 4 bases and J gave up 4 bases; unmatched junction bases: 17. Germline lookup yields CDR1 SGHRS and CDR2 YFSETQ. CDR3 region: CASSLSSRGTGGGGTEAFF. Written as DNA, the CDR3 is TGCGCCAGCAGCCTGTCAAGTAGGGGGACAGGGGGCGGTGGCACTGAAGCTTTCTTT.

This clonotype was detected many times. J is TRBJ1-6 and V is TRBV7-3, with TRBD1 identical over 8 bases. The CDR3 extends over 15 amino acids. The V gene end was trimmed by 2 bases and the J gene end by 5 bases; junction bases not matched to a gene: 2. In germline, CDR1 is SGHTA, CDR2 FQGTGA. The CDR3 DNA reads TGTGCCAGCAGCTTACTCAGGGGGCATAATTCACCCCTCCACTTT. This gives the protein CASSLLRGHNSPLHF.